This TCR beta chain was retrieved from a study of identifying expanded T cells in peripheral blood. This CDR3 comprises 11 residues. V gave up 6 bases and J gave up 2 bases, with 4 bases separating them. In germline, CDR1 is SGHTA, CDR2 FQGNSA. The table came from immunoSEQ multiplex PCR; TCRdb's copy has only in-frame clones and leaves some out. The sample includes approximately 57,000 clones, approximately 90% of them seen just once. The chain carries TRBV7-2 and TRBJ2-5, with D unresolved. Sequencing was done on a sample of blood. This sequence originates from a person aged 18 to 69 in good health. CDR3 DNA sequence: TGTGCCAGCAGGGAACAAGAGACCCAGTACTTC. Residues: CASREQETQYF.